A single sample gave rise to the 24 T cell receptor beta chains below, sequenced in a study of T-cell reconstitution after alpha-beta-depleted transplantation in children. TCRbeta library preparation incorporated unique molecular identifiers. TCRdb independently ran MiXCR on the PCR reads; one entry per CDR3 protein. The sample lists around 94,000 distinct CDR3 sequences, roughly 7.1% occurring once. Sequenced here: PBMCs, sampled before TCRalphabeta/CD19-depleted stem cell transplant. The source of these receptors is a boy between 2 and 10 years old with acute lymphoblastic leukemia, due to receive a stem cell transplant.

This rearrangement joins TRBV4-3 to TRBJ2-5; TRBD2 aligns across 7 bases. The CDR3 is 15 amino acids. V shed 0 bases, J shed 3 bases, and the junction held 4 bases outside the gene matches. The V gene's germline CDR1 is LGHNA and CDR2 YSLEER. The chain's CDR3 is CASSQDIRGEETQYF. CDR3 in DNA: TGCGCCAGCAGCCAAGATATACGGGGGGAAGAGACCCAGTACTTC.

The gene calls are TRBV5-1 and TRBJ2-7, with TRBD1 matching 7 bases. The V gene's germline CDR1 is SGHRS and CDR2 YFSETQ. This CDR3 is built from 13 residues. The trim removed 3 bases at V and 3 bases at J, leaving 3 bases unmatched. For the CDR3, the DNA is TGCGCCAGCAGCTGGACAGGAAACTACGAGCAGTACTTC. This gives the protein CASSWTGNYEQYF.

In its sample, this clonotype was seen many times. This chain uses TRBV2 with TRBJ1-1; 9 nucleotides line up with TRBD1. The germline V gene has CDR1 SNHLY and CDR2 FYNNEI. J was trimmed by 3 bases and V by 3 bases; bases with no gene match: 5. The CDR3 covers 15 residues. CDR3 sequence: CASSDPHRGHTEAFF. CDR3 in DNA: TGTGCCAGCAGTGACCCTCACAGGGGGCACACTGAAGCTTTCTTT.

This clonotype was recorded many times. The V gene is TRBV25-1, the J gene TRBJ2-1; weak D call: TRBD1 (6 bases). The V end lost 11 bases, the J end lost 8 bases, and 13 bases lay between the germline ends. Per germline, CDR1 MGHDK and CDR2 SYGVNS. CDR3 length equals 11 residues. Written as DNA, the CDR3 is TGTGCCGTCCAGGGGTCCCATGAGCAGTTCTTC. As protein: CAVQGSHEQFF.

This clonotype was detected a few times. The gene calls are TRBV10-3 and TRBJ1-1; no clear D gene. The germline V gene encodes CDR1 ENHRY and CDR2 SYGVKD. Trimming took 0 bases from V and 6 from J, leaving 14 bases between them. The CDR3 totals 15 residues. The CDR3 reads CAISESIGFEAEAFF. CDR3 sequence (DNA): TGTGCCATCAGTGAGTCGATAGGGTTTGAGGCTGAAGCTTTCTTT.

This clonotype appeared many times. The rearrangement uses TRBV20-1 and TRBJ2-7; perhaps TRBD1 as D (6 bases). CDR1 and CDR2 from the germline V gene are DFQATT and SNEGSKA (reference sequence). The CDR3 extends over 13 amino acids. V gave up 6 bases and J gave up 3 bases, with 15 bases separating them. DNA of the CDR3: TGCAGTGCAACCACTGCGGACAGCTACGAGCAGTACTTC. It is translated as CSATTADSYEQYF.

V gene TRBV5-4 combines with J gene TRBJ2-1; D not resolved. Trimming took 2 bases from V and 5 from J, leaving 8 bases between them. The CDR3 runs to 13 residues. Germline CDR1 is SGHNT and CDR2 is YYREEE (reference sequence). The CDR3 region has the DNA TGTGCCAGCAGCTTCAAGCGAAACAATGAGCAGTTCTTC. Its translation is CASSFKRNNEQFF.

This clonotype was picked up a small number of times. The rearrangement links TRBV6-4 to TRBJ2-1, with a weak D call TRBD2 (6 bases). The CDR3 extends over 12 amino acids. Germline V gene lookup returns CDR1 MRHNA and CDR2 SNTAGT. Between the trimmed V and J ends, which lost 5 bases and 7 bases, there was a span of 9 bases. The CDR3 coding sequence is TGTGCCAGCAGTCCGGGGGAGAATGAGCAGTTCTTC. This sequence encodes CASSPGENEQFF.

In DNA form, the CDR3 reads TGCGCCAGCAGCTTGGGGGGACAACACTATGGCTACACCTTC. It is translated as CASSLGGQHYGYTF. The chain joins TRBV5-1 to TRBJ1-2; D may be TRBD1 (6 bases). The germline gives CDR1 SGHRS, CDR2 YFSETQ. The CDR3 is 14 residues long. Trimming removed 0 bases from V and 3 bases from J, with 9 bases in between.

This clonotype has ten or more counts. This chain joins TRBV29-1 and TRBJ2-1; 7 nucleotides match TRBD2. The J segment lost 5 bases and the V segment lost 5 bases, leaving 6 bases of the junction unmatched. In germline, CDR1 is SQVTM, CDR2 ANQGSEA. The length of the CDR3 is 13 residues. In DNA, the CDR3 is TGCAGCGTTTTCAAGGGACTACACAATGAGCAGTTCTTC. Encoded protein: CSVFKGLHNEQFF.

This clonotype was seen at least ten times. The chain carries TRBV6-2 or TRBV6-3 and TRBJ2-5, with 12 nucleotides matching TRBD2. The CDR3 has 15 residues. In germline, CDR1 is MNHEY, CDR2 SVGEGT. Trimming at V came to 2 bases and at J to 5 bases, leaving 3 bases not matched to a gene. CDR3 DNA: TGTGCCAGCAGTTACACTAGCGGGGGGTCGGAGACCCAGTACTTC. Translated, it gives CASSYTSGGSETQYF.

The rearrangement links TRBV9 to TRBJ1-4; D gene ambiguous. Deletions cut 0 bases from V and 0 bases from J, with 6 bases between. This CDR3 contains 15 residues. Germline loops: CDR1 SGDLS, CDR2 YYNGEE. The CDR3 reads CASSVGPATNEKLFF. CDR3 nucleotide sequence: TGTGCCAGCAGCGTAGGGCCGGCAACTAATGAAAAACTGTTTTTT.

The V and J genes are TRBV7-2 and TRBJ2-7, with TRBD2 matching over 8 bases. V was pared by 5 bases and J by 3 bases, with 6 bases of the junction left unmatched. The germline CDR1 and CDR2 sequences are SGHTA and FQGNSA. This CDR3 has 14 amino acids. Written as DNA, the CDR3 is TGTGCCAGCAGCATCGCCGGGACTAGCTACGAGCAGTACTTC. This codes for CASSIAGTSYEQYF.

In its sample, this clonotype was seen many times. The chain has TRBV6-5 and TRBJ2-7, with 8 bases matching TRBD1. The germline V gene has CDR1 MNHEY and CDR2 SVGAGI. CDR3 length: 16 residues. J was trimmed by 5 bases and V by 4 bases; bases with no gene match: 13. Here the CDR3 reads CASSSGQGLPPDEQYF. CDR3 in DNA: TGTGCCAGCAGTTCCGGACAGGGACTTCCACCCGACGAGCAGTACTTC.

This clonotype was counted at least ten times. V and J are TRBV5-1 and TRBJ2-3, with D tentatively TRBD1 or TRBD2 (5 bases each). Germline CDR1 is SGHRS and CDR2 is YFSETQ. The CDR3 consists of 15 residues. Trimming took off 0 bases at V and 0 bases at J, with 8 bases between the two ends. CDR3 DNA sequence: TGCGCCAGCAGCTTGGTGAGGGGTAGCACAGATACGCAGTATTTT. Translation gives CASSLVRGSTDTQYF.

This clonotype was seen repeatedly, ten times or more. The chain joins TRBV6-4 to TRBJ2-2; a weak D match, TRBD1 (5 bases). Germline V lookup: CDR1 MRHNA, CDR2 SNTAGT. The V end lost 2 bases, the J end lost 1 base, and 5 bases lay between the germline ends. CDR3 length: 14 residues. Here the CDR3 DNA reads TGTGCCAGCAGTGACGGACAGAACACCGGGGAGCTGTTTTTT. It translates to CASSDGQNTGELFF.

This clonotype was seen at least ten times. J is TRBJ1-6 and V is TRBV20-1; 9 positions agree with TRBD1. CDR3 length equals 16 residues. The V segment lost 3 bases and the J segment 5 bases; nucleotides outside the gene matches: 8. Germline V gene sequence: CDR1 DFQATT, CDR2 SNEGSKA (reference sequence). CDR3 nucleotides: TGCAGTGCTAGGAACCCCGACAGGGGGGATAATTCACCCCTCCACTTT. Residues: CSARNPDRGDNSPLHF.

V usage is TRBV20-1 and J usage is TRBJ2-7; a weak D match, TRBD1 (6 bases). The CDR3 has 14 residues. Trimming pared 6 bases from V and 7 bases from J, leaving 22 bases between. From germline, CDR1 is DFQATT and CDR2 SNEGSKA (reference sequence). The CDR3 is CSAKTGPRGGEQYF. The CDR3 nucleotides read TGCAGTGCAAAAACAGGGCCTCGGGGTGGGGAGCAGTACTTC.

This clonotype was recorded a few times. CDR3 nucleotide sequence: TGTGCCAGCAGCCCGGGGACTTTGGCGGAGACCCAGTACTTC. Amino acids: CASSPGTLAETQYF. The chain couples TRBV7-2 to TRBJ2-5, with D tentatively TRBD2 (6 bases). Trimming cost V 5 bases and J 5 bases, with 15 bases left between them. Germline V gene data show CDR1 as SGHTA and CDR2 as FQGNSA. The CDR3 sequence is 14 residues long.

In this sample, this clonotype turned up a few times. The CDR3 does not end in the conserved phenylalanine or tryptophan, so this is likely a read error. The chain uses TRBV12-3 or TRBV12-4 and TRBJ2-5; no firm D call. The CDR3 is 12 amino acids. V gave up 6 bases and J gave up 5 bases, with 10 bases separating them. In DNA, the CDR3 is TGTGCCAGCAGCCCCGGCAAGGAGACCCAGTACTGC. Encoded protein: CASSPGKETQYC.

The table lists this clonotype with many counts. The chain has TRBV5-1 and TRBJ2-3; a possible D gene is TRBD1 (5 bases). V was pared by 6 bases and J by 2 bases, with 13 bases between. The CDR3 is 14 amino acids. CDR1 is SGHRS and CDR2 is YFSETQ in the germline V gene. The CDR3 region is CASTQGHFTDTQYF. The CDR3 DNA sequence: TGCGCCAGCACTCAGGGTCACTTCACAGATACGCAGTATTTT.

This clonotype occurred many times. CDR3 in amino acids: CASSYKFTGELFF. The CDR3, as DNA: TGTGCCAGCAGTTACAAGTTCACCGGGGAGCTGTTTTTT. The chain combines TRBV6-2 or TRBV6-3 with TRBJ2-2; D is uncertain. Germline V gene sequence: CDR1 MNHEY, CDR2 SVGEGT. Deletions cut 2 bases from V and 4 bases from J, with 5 bases between. This CDR3 is 13 amino acids long.

The chain employs TRBV5-8 and TRBJ2-7; D is ambiguous. Germline V gene lookup returns CDR1 SGHTS and CDR2 YDEGEE. This CDR3 is built from 11 residues. V lost 4 bases, J lost 4 bases, and 6 bases lay in between. CDR3 in amino acids: CASSTLYEQYF. The CDR3 region has the DNA TGTGCCAGCAGCACTCTATACGAGCAGTACTTC. Full variable domain (missing parts from reference TRBV5-8 and TRBJ2-7): EAGVTQSPTHLIKTRGQQATLRCSPISGHTSVYWYQQALGLGLQFLLWYDEGEERNRGNFPPRFSGRQFPNYSSELNVNALELEDSALYLCASSTLYEQYFGPGTRLTVT.

This clonotype was counted ten times or more. The chain recombines TRBV10-3 with TRBJ2-7, with D perhaps TRBD1 (6 bases). Trimming removed 5 bases from V and 5 bases from J, with 16 bases in between. CDR1 is ENHRY and CDR2 is SYGVKD in the germline V gene. CDR3 length equals 14 residues. The CDR3 loop reads CAISLQGTGNEQYF. In DNA form, the CDR3 reads TGTGCCATCAGTCTACAGGGTACGGGAAACGAGCAGTACTTC.